The next 13 T cell receptor beta chains were all read from a single sample in a study of regulatory T cells in long-lasting Graves disease. Assembly of TCR beta libraries relied on iRepertoire HTBI primers together with Arm-PCR of CDR3 regions. TCRdb recomputed calls from the multiplex PCR reads with MiXCR, one row per CDR3 protein. This table holds fewer than 550,000 distinct CDR3 sequences, 15% to 20% found once. The time point denotes: newly diagnosed GD, antithyroid drugs for less than 3 months. Isolated PBMC RNA provided the starting material for the TCR library. The same sample was also used in a study of T cells in Graves' hyperthyroidism and ophthalmopathy.

Sample: peripheral blood mononuclear cells (PBMCs), taken at new diagnosis, from a patient treated with antithyroid drugs. The receptors originated from a woman between 18 and 30 years old with Graves disease.

This clonotype came up many times. This chain connects TRBV12-3 or TRBV12-4 to TRBJ2-1, with 8 positions matching TRBD2. V gave up 2 bases and J gave up 5 bases; unmatched junction bases: 5. This CDR3 is 15 amino acids long. The CDR3 spells CASSLSGGPNNEQFF. DNA of the CDR3: TGTGCCAGCAGTTTATCGGGAGGGCCCAACAATGAGCAGTTCTTC.

This clonotype occurred a few times. The chain couples TRBV6-2 or TRBV6-3 to TRBJ1-1; D call uncertain. Trimming shortened V by 4 bases and J by 5 bases, and 11 bases separated the two germline ends. This CDR3 region has 13 residues. Germline V gives CDR1 MNHEY, CDR2 SVGEGT. The CDR3 region has the DNA TGTGCCAGCAGTTCCCCAGGCTTTACTGAAGCTTTCTTT. Translated, it gives CASSSPGFTEAFF.

The chain combines TRBV5-1 with TRBJ2-5, with a tentative D call TRBD2 (7 bases). This CDR3 region has 15 residues. V dropped 0 bases and J dropped 1 base, with 10 bases sitting between them. Looked up from germline, CDR1 is SGHRS and CDR2 is YFSETQ. CDR3 loop: CASSLEGGVQETQYF. The CDR3 coding sequence is TGCGCCAGCAGCTTGGAGGGGGGGGTCCAAGAGACCCAGTACTTC.

About this clonotype itself: A much bigger clone sits one base away, suggesting this may be a read error. This chain uses TRBV6-5 with TRBJ2-2; the D gene is possibly TRBD2 (6 bases). CDR1 and CDR2 from the germline V gene are MNHEY and SVGAGI. V was clipped by 0 bases and J by 0 bases, with 8 bases between them. The CDR3 loop spans 16 amino acids. The CDR3 DNA reads TGTGCCAGCAGTTACTCGCCGGGAGCGAACACCGGGGAGCTGTTTTTT. Translating gives CASSYSPGANTGELFF.

V is TRBV12-3 or TRBV12-4 and J is TRBJ1-6; maybe TRBD1 (5 bases). The CDR3 extends over 12 amino acids. Trimming took 3 bases from V and 10 from J, leaving 7 bases between them. The CDR3 protein is CASSFGGSPLHF. CDR3 sequence (DNA): TGTGCCAGCAGTTTCGGGGGGTCACCCCTCCACTTT.

Many counts were recorded for this clonotype. The chain combines TRBV3-1 with TRBJ1-6; no firm D call. This CDR3 has 16 amino acids. V lost 1 base, J lost 8 bases, and 15 bases lay in between. Germline assignment: CDR1 LGHDT and CDR2 YNNKEL (reference sequence). In DNA form, the CDR3 reads TGTGCCAGCAGCCAAGTCGCCGGGAGGAGTGATTCACCCCTCCACTTT. Translated, it gives CASSQVAGRSDSPLHF.

This clonotype was seen ten or more times. In nucleotides, the CDR3 is TGTGCCAGCAGCCCCCAGACTAGAGCTGAGCAGTTCTTC. It codes for CASSPQTRAEQFF. The chain couples TRBV11-3 to TRBJ2-1; weak D call: TRBD2 (6 bases). The CDR3 is made up of 13 amino acids. The germline CDR1 and CDR2 sequences are SGHNT and YENEEA. V was clipped by 5 bases and J by 9 bases, with 14 bases between them.

This clonotype appeared a single time. This chain joins TRBV12-3 or TRBV12-4 and TRBJ1-3; 7 bases are shared with TRBD1. The CDR3 extends over 15 amino acids. The V segment lost 3 bases and the J segment 2 bases; nucleotides outside the gene matches: 4. The CDR3 here is CASSFRQGAGNTIYF. As DNA, the CDR3 is TGTGCCAGCAGTTTTCGACAGGGAGCTGGAAACACCATATATTTT.

This clonotype showed up just a few times. The V and J genes are TRBV5-4 and TRBJ1-1; no firm D call. Germline assignment: CDR1 SGHNT and CDR2 YYREEE (reference sequence). CDR3 size: 14 residues. Deletions cut 5 bases from V and 3 bases from J, with 14 bases between. Here the CDR3 reads CASSYRLGDTEAFF. In DNA form, the CDR3 reads TGTGCCAGCAGTTACCGGCTGGGCGACACTGAAGCTTTCTTT.

Ten or more counts support this clonotype. The chain joins TRBV11-2 to TRBJ2-7, with 12 bases identical to TRBD2. The junction had 10 bases not matched to a gene; V was cut back by 5 bases and J by 5 bases. This CDR3 region has 16 residues. The germline gives CDR1 SGHAT, CDR2 FQNNGV. The CDR3 protein is CASSLGRLAGVDEQYF. The CDR3 bases are TGTGCCAGCAGCCTAGGGAGACTAGCGGGAGTTGACGAGCAGTACTTC.

This clonotype was observed at least ten times. One junction end does not reproduce the germline sequence, and a read error may be involved. V usage is TRBV6-5 and J usage is TRBJ2-7; D may match TRBD1 or TRBD2 (6 bases each). The germline V gene has CDR1 MNHEY and CDR2 SVGAGI. CDR3 size: 14 residues. The CDR3 here is CASSNSGGLHEQYF. The CDR3 coding sequence is TGTGCCAGCAGTAACTCCGGGGGCCTGCACGAGCAGTACTTC.

There are a few counts of this clonotype. The chain employs TRBV6-1 and TRBJ2-7; TRBD1 aligns across 7 bases. V dropped 2 bases and J dropped 3; count of bases not matched to a gene: 1. This CDR3 has 13 amino acids. Germline CDR1 is MNHNS and CDR2 is SASEGT. DNA of the CDR3: TGTGCCAGCAGTGAAAACAGGGGCTACGAGCAGTACTTC. Its translation: CASSENRGYEQYF.

With respect to this clonotype: This likely traces to a read error, being one base from a far larger clone. The chain recombines TRBV7-8 with TRBJ2-7; 8 bases align to TRBD1. The CDR3 totals 16 residues. Germline values: CDR1 SGHVS, CDR2 FQNEAQ. The CDR3 reads CASSLSGTGGVYEQCF. CDR3 nucleotide sequence: TGTGCCAGCAGCTTAAGTGGTACAGGGGGAGTCTACGAGCAGTGCTTC.